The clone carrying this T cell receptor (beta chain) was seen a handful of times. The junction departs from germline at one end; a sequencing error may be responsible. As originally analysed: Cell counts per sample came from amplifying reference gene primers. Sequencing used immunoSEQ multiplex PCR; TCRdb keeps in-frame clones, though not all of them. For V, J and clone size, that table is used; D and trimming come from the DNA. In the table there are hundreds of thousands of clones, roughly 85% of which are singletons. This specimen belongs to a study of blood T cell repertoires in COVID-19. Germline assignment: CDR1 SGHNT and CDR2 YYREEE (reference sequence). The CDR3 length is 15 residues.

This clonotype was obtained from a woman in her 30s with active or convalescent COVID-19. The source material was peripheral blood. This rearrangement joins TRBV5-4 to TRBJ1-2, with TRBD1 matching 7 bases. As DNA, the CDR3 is TGTGCCAGCAGTTTCCCCCACAGGGGTAACCATGGCTACACCTTC. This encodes CASSFPHRGNHGYTF. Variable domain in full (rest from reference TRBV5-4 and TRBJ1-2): ETGVTQSPTHLIKTRGQQVTLRCSSQSGHNTVSWYQQALGQGPQFIFQYYREEENGRGNFPPRFSGLQFPNYSSELNVNALELDDSALYLCASSFPHRGNHGYTFGSGTRLTVV.